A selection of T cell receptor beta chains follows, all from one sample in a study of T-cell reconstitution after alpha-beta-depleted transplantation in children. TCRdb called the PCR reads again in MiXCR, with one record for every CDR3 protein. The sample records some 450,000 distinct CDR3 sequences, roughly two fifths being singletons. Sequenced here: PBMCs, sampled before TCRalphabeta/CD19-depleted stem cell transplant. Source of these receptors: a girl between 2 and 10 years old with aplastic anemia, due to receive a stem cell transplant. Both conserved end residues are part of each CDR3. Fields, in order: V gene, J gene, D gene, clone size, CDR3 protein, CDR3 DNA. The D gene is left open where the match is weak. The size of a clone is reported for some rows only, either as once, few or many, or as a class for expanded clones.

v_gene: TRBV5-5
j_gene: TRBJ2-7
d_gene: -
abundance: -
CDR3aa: CASSLVLSPNYEQYF
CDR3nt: TGTGCCAGCAGCTTGGTTCTGTCACCCAACTACGAGCAGTACTTC

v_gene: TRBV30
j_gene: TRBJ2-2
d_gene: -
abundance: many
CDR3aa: CAWNPGNTGELFF
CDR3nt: TGTGCCTGGAATCCCGGGAACACCGGGGAGCTGTTTTTT

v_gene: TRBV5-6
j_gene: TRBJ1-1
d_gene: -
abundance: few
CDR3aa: CASSLGPRGAEAFF
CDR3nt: TGTGCCAGCAGCTTGGGCCCCAGGGGAGCTGAAGCTTTCTTT

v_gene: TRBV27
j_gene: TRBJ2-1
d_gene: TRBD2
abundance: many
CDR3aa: CASSDGTSDYNEQFF
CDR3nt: TGTGCCAGCAGCGACGGGACTAGCGATTACAATGAGCAGTTCTTC

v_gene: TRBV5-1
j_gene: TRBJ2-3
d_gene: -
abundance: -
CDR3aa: CASGPGGGTDTQYF
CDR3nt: TGCGCCAGCGGGCCTGGAGGTGGCACAGATACGCAGTATTTT

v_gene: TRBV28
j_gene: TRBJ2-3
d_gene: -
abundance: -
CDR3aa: CASSHYLIDTQYF
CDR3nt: TGTGCCAGCAGTCACTACCTAATAGATACGCAGTATTTT

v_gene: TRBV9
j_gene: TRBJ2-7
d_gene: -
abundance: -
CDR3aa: CASSVEYWDDTYEQYF
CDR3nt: TGTGCCAGCAGCGTAGAATATTGGGACGACACCTACGAGCAGTACTTC

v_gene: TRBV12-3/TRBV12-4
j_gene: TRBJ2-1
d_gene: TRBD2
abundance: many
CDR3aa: CASSPPGGAYNEQFF
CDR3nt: TGTGCCAGCAGTCCTCCGGGAGGGGCCTACAATGAGCAGTTCTTC

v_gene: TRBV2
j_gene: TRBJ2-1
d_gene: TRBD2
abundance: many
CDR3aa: CASFREASYNEQFF
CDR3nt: TGTGCCAGCTTCCGGGAGGCCTCCTACAATGAGCAGTTCTTC

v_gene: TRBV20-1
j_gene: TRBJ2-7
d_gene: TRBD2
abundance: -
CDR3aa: CSAAPGAGGYEQYF
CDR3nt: TGCAGTGCTGCCCCAGGGGCGGGGGGGTACGAGCAGTACTTC